This TCR beta chain comes out of a study of blood T cell repertoires in COVID-19. The protocol was immunoSEQ multiplex PCR, while the TCRdb copy is restricted to in-frame clones and leaves out a portion. The table has about 130,000 clones, around 80% seen once. Germline V gives CDR1 MNHNY, CDR2 SVGAGI (reference sequence). V was shortened by 0 bases and J by 0 bases, with 8 bases between the two germline ends. The CDR3 is made up of 15 amino acids. Material: peripheral blood. The clonotype was recovered from a woman between 55 and 75 years old with acute or convalescent COVID-19. The rearrangement joins TRBV6-6 to TRBJ1-2; D is unresolved. CDR3 amino acids: CASSYSSPANYGYTF. The CDR3 DNA reads as TGTGCCAGCAGTTACTCGAGTCCCGCTAACTATGGCTACACCTTC.